The 7 T cell receptor beta chains listed next were all sequenced from one sample in a study of monozygotic twins with inflammatory bowel disease. TCRdb re-called the 5' RACE reads and gives one entry per CDR3 protein, without DNA. Its table records about 440,000 distinct CDR3 sequences. Sequenced material: blood. The origin of the receptors is a human donor with ulcerative colitis or Crohn's disease, or a healthy co-twin of an affected twin (not recorded which).

The rearrangement joins TRBV18 to TRBJ2-1; the TCRdb D gene call, TRBD1, has no DNA to confirm it. This CDR3 contains 16 residues. CDR1 is KGHSH, CDR2 LQKENI, per germline. CDR3 sequence: CASSPPSPPFPHEQFF.

The chain joins TRBV5-1 to TRBJ2-2; there is no DNA to check the TCRdb D call of TRBD2. From germline, CDR1 is SGHRS and CDR2 YFSETQ. The CDR3 extends over 13 amino acids. CDR3: CASSPPAVGELFF.

CDR3 residues: CASSIGAGYTGELFF. The rearrangement links TRBV19 to TRBJ2-2; TCRdb returns TRBD2, unconfirmable since there is no DNA. Germline CDR1 LNHDA, CDR2 SQIVND (reference sequence). The CDR3 loop spans 15 amino acids.

The rearrangement links TRBV7-6 to TRBJ2-2; the D call from TCRdb, TRBD1, cannot be confirmed without DNA. Germline V CDR1 and CDR2: SGHVS, FNYEAQ. The CDR3 consists of 16 residues. This chain's CDR3 is CASSSNTGGGVGELFF.

V and J are TRBV27 and TRBJ2-3; TCRdb picks TRBD1, but there is no DNA to check that call. Germline V gene lookup returns CDR1 MNHEY and CDR2 SMNVEV (reference sequence). CDR3 length: 19 amino acids. CDR3 protein: CASSLSIPGRRPSTDTQYF.

The chain has TRBV4-1 and TRBJ2-3; TCRdb's D gene call, TRBD1, goes unchecked for lack of DNA. CDR3 size: 16 residues. Germline CDR1 MGHRA, CDR2 YSYEKL. The CDR3 is CASSRSGGTSTDTQYF.

The chain joins TRBV6-5 to TRBJ2-1; the TCRdb D gene call, TRBD1, has no DNA to confirm it. Germline values: CDR1 MNHEY, CDR2 SVGAGI. There are 14 residues in the CDR3. The CDR3 here is CASSYSRRDNEQFF.